The present T cell receptor (beta chain) was sequenced within a study of blood T cell repertoires in COVID-19. Study as a whole: Samples came from the United States, Italy and Spain, spanning acute and convalescent COVID-19. The cDNA or gDNA used as material had been derived from T cells, B-cell-depleted T cells, or PBMCs.

Source study methods: Estimation of nucleated cell counts relied on the amplification of reference gene primers. Assay used: immunoSEQ multiplex PCR; TCRdb lists only in-frame clones, some missing. V and J calls and clone size are given by that table; D and trimming were obtained from the DNA. Among more than 95,000 clones listed, over 75% were seen once. CDR3 size: 12 residues. Trimming took off 6 bases at V and 1 base at J, with 7 bases between the two ends. The receptor was isolated from a man between 60 and 75 years old with acute or convalescent COVID-19. Sequences were obtained from peripheral blood. The V gene is TRBV12-3 or TRBV12-4, the J gene TRBJ2-7; no firm D call. The CDR3 here is CASSPFSYEQYF. For the CDR3, the DNA is TGTGCCAGCAGCCCCTTTTCCTACGAGCAGTACTTC.